Below are 17 T cell receptor beta chains sequenced from a single sample in a study of blood T cell repertoires in COVID-19. Profiled with immunoSEQ multiplex PCR; TCRdb holds only in-frame clones, not every one. The data show over 150,000 clones, roughly four fifths seen once. Input material: PBMCs or T cells enriched from blood (not recorded which). Receptors originate from a man aged 35-49 years who had recovered from COVID-19.

The V gene is TRBV7-6, the J gene TRBJ2-2; D might be TRBD1 (5 bases). The CDR3 contains 16 residues. V was cut by 3 bases and J by 8 bases, with 19 bases left in between. The germline CDR1 and CDR2 sequences are SGHVS and FNYEAQ. In nucleotides, the CDR3 is TGTGCCAGCAGCTTTTCAACTGTCGCGGCAGGGGGGGAGCTGTTTTTT. As protein: CASSFSTVAAGGELFF.

The chain carries TRBV7-2 and TRBJ2-5; 9 bases align to TRBD2. The CDR3 loop spans 16 amino acids. Germline V gives CDR1 SGHTA, CDR2 FQGNSA. V shed 2 bases, J shed 5 bases, and the junction held 9 bases outside the gene matches. CDR3 sequence: CASSLIGGRVRETQYF. DNA for the CDR3: TGTGCCAGCAGCTTAATAGGCGGGAGGGTCCGGGAGACCCAGTACTTC.

This clone has a handful of counts. A read error may produce the germline difference seen at one junction end. The chain links TRBV7-7 to TRBJ2-1; 9 positions agree with TRBD2. The V gene's germline CDR1 is SSHAT and CDR2 FNYEAQ (reference sequence). The CDR3 loop spans 17 amino acids. Here the CDR3 DNA reads TGTGCTAGCAGCTACCCCACTGGCGGGGGGGTCTACAATGAGCAGTTCTTC. Amino acid sequence: CASSYPTGGGVYNEQFF.

This clone was observed a single time. The rearrangement joins TRBV3-1 (or the pseudogene TRBV3-2) to TRBJ1-4; D remains ambiguous. V was clipped by 3 bases and J by 5 bases, with 4 bases between them. CDR3 size: 12 residues. Germline lookup yields CDR1 LGHDT and CDR2 YNNKEL (reference sequence). The CDR3 region is CASSHSNEKLFF. CDR3 nucleotides: TGTGCCAGCAGCCACTCGAATGAAAAACTGTTTTTT.

The rearrangement links TRBV5-4 to TRBJ2-2, with D tentatively TRBD1 (6 bases). Germline V gene data show CDR1 as SGHNT and CDR2 as YYREEE (reference sequence). The CDR3 sequence is 16 residues long. The V gene lost 0 bases and the J gene lost 11 bases, with 20 bases spanning the gap. The CDR3 loop reads CASSLVAQTGNQELFF. The DNA of the CDR3 is TGTGCCAGCAGCTTGGTGGCGCAAACAGGGAATCAAGAGCTGTTTTTT. Drawing the rest from reference TRBV5-4 and TRBJ2-2, the complete variable domain is ETGVTQSPTHLIKTRGQQVTLRCSSQSGHNTVSWYQQALGQGPQFIFQYYREEENGRGNFPPRFSGLQFPNYSSELNVNALELDDSALYLCASSLVAQTGNQELFFGEGSRLTVL.

V usage is TRBV30 and J usage is TRBJ1-1, with 9 bases lining up with TRBD1. CDR1 and CDR2 (germline): GTSNPN, SVGIG (reference sequence). The length of the CDR3 is 13 residues. V was clipped by 3 bases and J by 4 bases; unmatched bases: 3. The CDR3 DNA reads as TGTGCCTGGAGGGGGACAGGGCCCACTGAAGCTTTCTTT. The encoded protein is CAWRGTGPTEAFF.

The genes are TRBV27 and TRBJ2-1; the match to TRBD2 covers 9 bases. J gave up 6 bases and V 4 bases, and 7 bases lay outside the gene matches. The length of the CDR3 is 15 residues. CDR1 and CDR2 (germline): MNHEY, SMNVEV (reference sequence). The CDR3 spells CASSSPIAGVNEQFF. CDR3 DNA sequence: TGTGCCAGCAGTTCCCCAATAGCGGGAGTCAATGAGCAGTTCTTC.

The sample holds a few counts of this clone. The CDR3 spells CASSLGGQGSIYGYTF. CDR3 bases: TGTGCCAGCAGCTTAGGGGGACAGGGATCTATCTATGGCTACACCTTC. The chain recombines TRBV7-3 with TRBJ1-2; TRBD1 matches at 9 bases. CDR1 and CDR2 from the germline V gene are SGHTA and FQGTGA. There are 16 residues in the CDR3. V was clipped by 2 bases and J by 4 bases; unmatched bases: 8.

V is TRBV27 and J is TRBJ1-2; the D gene is possibly TRBD1 (5 bases). V shed 4 bases and J shed 4 bases, with 10 bases lying between them. This CDR3 contains 13 residues. CDR1 and CDR2 (germline): MNHEY, SMNVEV (reference sequence). CDR3 sequence reads: CASSYKGVYGYTF. In DNA, the CDR3 is TGTGCCAGCAGTTATAAAGGGGTCTATGGCTACACCTTC.

J is TRBJ2-3 and V is TRBV9; 7 nucleotides line up with TRBD1. The CDR3 is made up of 15 amino acids. The germline CDR1 and CDR2 sequences are SGDLS and YYNGEE. Trimming at V came to 4 bases and at J to 1 base, leaving 6 bases not matched to a gene. CDR3 nucleotide sequence: TGTGCCAGCAGCCCCGGGACAGTACGCACAGATACGCAGTATTTT. This sequence encodes CASSPGTVRTDTQYF.

The chain combines TRBV27 with TRBJ2-7; possibly TRBD2 for D (5 bases). This CDR3 has 15 residues. V was pared by 10 bases and J by 2 bases, with 21 bases between. Germline V lookup: CDR1 MNHEY, CDR2 SMNVEV (reference sequence). CDR3 nucleotide sequence: TGTGCCACTGCCGGGGTAGGGTCCCCTACCTACGAGCAGTACTTC. This gives the protein CATAGVGSPTYEQYF.

This chain connects TRBV5-1 to TRBJ1-6, with 7 nucleotides matching TRBD1. The ends lost 3 bases at V and 6 bases at J; junction bases unmatched: 3. In germline, CDR1 is SGHRS, CDR2 YFSETQ. The CDR3 sequence is 14 residues long. The chain's CDR3 is CASSWGQSNSPLHF. The CDR3 bases are TGCGCCAGCAGCTGGGGACAGTCTAATTCACCCCTCCACTTT. The full variable domain, with the rest looked up from reference TRBV5-1 and TRBJ1-6, is KAGVTQTPRYLIKTRGQQVTLSCSPISGHRSVSWYQQTPGQGLQFLFEYFSETQRNKGNFPGRFSGRQFSNSRSEMNVSTLELGDSALYLCASSWGQSNSPLHFGNGTRLTVT.

The CDR3 loop is CSVGFRGDSNYGYTF. In DNA form, the CDR3 reads TGCAGCGTCGGCTTTAGGGGCGATTCTAACTATGGCTACACCTTC. The chain is built from TRBV29-1 and TRBJ1-2; D perhaps matches TRBD1 (5 bases). The CDR3 length is 15 residues. Between the trimmed V and J ends, which lost 6 bases and 0 bases, there was a span of 17 bases. Germline V CDR1 and CDR2: SQVTM, ANQGSEA. Complete variable domain (other parts from reference TRBV29-1 and TRBJ1-2): SAVISQKPSRDICQRGTSLTIQCQVDSQVTMMFWYRQQPGQSLTLIATANQGSEATYESGFVIDKFPISRPNLTFSTLTVSNMSPEDSSIYLCSVGFRGDSNYGYTFGSGTRLTVV.

This clone was counted between two and nine times. The genes are TRBV3-1 (or the pseudogene TRBV3-2) and TRBJ1-2; D perhaps matches TRBD1 (5 bases). CDR3 length: 14 amino acids. Germline V lookup: CDR1 LGHDT, CDR2 YNNKEL (reference sequence). V was trimmed by 0 bases and J by 4 bases, leaving 9 bases between them. The CDR3 DNA follows: TGTGCCAGCAGCCAAGATCAGGGCGGCTATGGCTACACCTTC. It encodes CASSQDQGGYGYTF.

Points on this clone: The same CDR3 arises from other DNA sequences in this sample as well. This rearrangement joins TRBV18 to TRBJ2-1; TRBD1 aligns across 7 bases. J was trimmed by 4 bases and V by 3 bases; bases with no gene match: 6. This CDR3 is 15 amino acids long. Germline values: CDR1 KGHSH, CDR2 LQKENI. The CDR3 coding sequence is TGTGCCAGCTCACCGGGGCAGGGGGTGTACAATGAGCAGTTCTTC. Its protein is CASSPGQGVYNEQFF.

This chain joins TRBV5-6 and TRBJ1-4; 7 bases fit TRBD1. The CDR3 is 14 amino acids. Germline assignment: CDR1 SGHDT and CDR2 YYEEEE. The V and J ends lost 3 bases and 3 bases, in that order; junction bases with no gene match: 2. In DNA form, the CDR3 reads TGTGCCAGCAGCTCGGGACAGCCTAATGAAAAACTGTTTTTT. Encoded protein: CASSSGQPNEKLFF.

The J gene is TRBJ2-5, the V gene TRBV29-1; weak D call: TRBD2 (6 bases). The V gene's germline CDR1 is SQVTM and CDR2 ANQGSEA. The CDR3 is made up of 14 amino acids. The V end lost 2 bases, the J end lost 2 bases, and 12 bases lay between the germline ends. The CDR3 spells CSVETRLEQETQYF. The CDR3 nucleotides are TGCAGCGTTGAAACCCGACTAGAACAAGAGACCCAGTACTTC.